The source of this T cell receptor beta chain is a study of cytomegalovirus exposure and HLA in healthy donors. Study-level information: A preliminary data release comprised 80 million or so unique TCRs obtained from HLA-typed donors. Study conclusions and caveats: Reportedly, TCR beta sequences accurately predicted HLA-A and HLA-B alleles in most subjects.

Of note for this clone: As yet, its antigen is unknown.

60 Vbeta and 13 Jbeta primers were used in PCR. Libraries were prepared by immunoSEQ multiplex PCR; TCRdb keeps only in-frame clonotypes and omits some of them. The sample yields around 180,000 clones, approximately 84% seen once. After removal of 5 bases from V and 3 bases from J, the junction contained 6 bases not matched to a gene. Germline V gene lookup returns CDR1 SNHLY and CDR2 FYNNEI. This CDR3 comprises 15 residues. This sequence joins TRBV2 and TRBJ2-2, with TRBD2 identical over 7 bases. Sequenced: PBMCs. The TCR comes from a girl aged 10 to 17 in good health and CMV-seropositive. The CDR3 nucleotides are TGTGCCAGCAGTAGAGGGACTACTGACACCGGGGAGCTGTTTTTT. Translated: CASSRGTTDTGELFF.